Sequencing of this T cell receptor (beta chain) was carried out in a study of T cells and Merkel cell carcinoma outcomes. Findings and limits, study-wide: Reportedly, T-cell repertoire with density predicts Merkel cell carcinoma outcomes.

Comments on this clone: No antigen is known for it.

Some clones are missing from TCRdb's copy, which holds only in-frame ones; the method was immunoSEQ multiplex PCR. This sample yields under 20,000 clones, of which over 75% are seen a single time; 2.5% to 3.5% belongs to the top ten. Per the germline V gene, CDR1 is SGHRS and CDR2 is YFSETQ. The CDR3 covers 14 residues. Trimming took 3 bases from V and 2 from J, leaving 11 bases between them. Sequences were obtained from tumor tissue from Merkel cell carcinoma. The rearrangement joins TRBV5-1 to TRBJ2-5, with D tentatively TRBD2 (5 bases). This sequence originates from a human donor with Merkel cell carcinoma. CDR3 nucleotide sequence: TGCGCCAGCAGCTACGCCCGGGAACAAGAGACCCAGTACTTC. Its translation is CASSYAREQETQYF.